This TCR beta chain was profiled in a study of blood T cell repertoires in COVID-19. Assay used: immunoSEQ multiplex PCR; TCRdb lists only in-frame clones, some missing. The repertoire has over 250,000 clones, 85% to 90% of them found once; the top ten carry 2% to 2.5%. Germline V lookup: CDR1 LNHDA, CDR2 SQIVND (reference sequence). Trimming left V 0 bases short and J 15 bases short, with 27 bases between. CDR3 length: 17 residues. Input material: PBMCs or T cells enriched from blood (not recorded which). The chain carries TRBV19 and TRBJ2-1; perhaps TRBD1 as D (5 bases). This receptor was taken from a woman in her fifties or sixties in a cohort exposed to, infected with or recovered from COVID-19 (not recorded which). The CDR3 sequence is CASSIDLSTGGIAGLFF. DNA of the CDR3: TGTGCCAGTAGTATAGATCTATCCACAGGTGGGATCGCTGGATTGTTCTTC.